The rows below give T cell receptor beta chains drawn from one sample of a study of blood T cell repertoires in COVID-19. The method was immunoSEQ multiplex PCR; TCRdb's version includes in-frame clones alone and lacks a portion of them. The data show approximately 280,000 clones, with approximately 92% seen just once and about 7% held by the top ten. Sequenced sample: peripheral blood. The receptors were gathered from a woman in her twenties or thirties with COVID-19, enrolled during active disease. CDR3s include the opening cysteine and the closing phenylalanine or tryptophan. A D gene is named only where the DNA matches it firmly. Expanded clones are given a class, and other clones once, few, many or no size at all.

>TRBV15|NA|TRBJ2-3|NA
TGTGCCACCAGCAGAGATCGTACAGGGCCAGATACGCAGTATTTT
CATSRDRTGPDTQYF
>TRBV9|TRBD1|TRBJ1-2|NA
TGTGCCAGCAGAGGGGACAGGGATATCTATGGCTACACCTTC
CASRGDRDIYGYTF
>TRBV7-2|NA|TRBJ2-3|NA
TGTGCCAGCAGCTTAGAAGCCAGGTCCTCCACAGATACGCAGTATTTT
CASSLEARSSTDTQYF
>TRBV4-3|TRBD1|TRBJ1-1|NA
TGCGCCAGCAGCCAAAACAGGGGGGAAACTGAAGCTTTCTTT
CASSQNRGETEAFF
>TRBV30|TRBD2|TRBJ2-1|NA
TGTGCCTGGAGTGTACGGGGGACTAGGGTTTACAATGAGCAGTTCTTC
CAWSVRGTRVYNEQFF
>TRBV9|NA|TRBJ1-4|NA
TGTGCCAGCAGCGCTGGGGGGAGGTTTGGGGAAAAACTGTTTTTT
CASSAGGRFGEKLFF
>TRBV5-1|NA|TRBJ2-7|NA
TGCGCCAGCAGCCCGGGCGGGACTCCTACCTACGAGCAGTACTTC
CASSPGGTPTYEQYF
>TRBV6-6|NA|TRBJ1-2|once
TGTGCCAGCAGCCGGGAAGGCGACTATGGCTACACCTTC
CASSREGDYGYTF
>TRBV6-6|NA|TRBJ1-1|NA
TGTGCCAGCACCTTACAGATGAACACTGAAGCTTTCTTT
CASTLQMNTEAFF
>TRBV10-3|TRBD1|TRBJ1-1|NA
TGTGCCATCAGTGAAGTGACAGGGGCAGGAGAAGGTGAAGCTTTCTTT
CAISEVTGAGEGEAFF
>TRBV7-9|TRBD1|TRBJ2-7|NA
TGTGCCAGCAGCTCCCCGGACAGGCGCCCCTACGAGCAGTACTTC
CASSSPDRRPYEQYF
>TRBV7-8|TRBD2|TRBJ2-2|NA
TGTGCCAGCAGCTTGACTAGCGGGCACCCGATGGACACCGGGGAGCTGTTTTTT
CASSLTSGHPMDTGELFF
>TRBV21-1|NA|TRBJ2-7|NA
TGTGCCAGCAGCAATATTAGAGGTGAGCGGGCAAAAACCTACGAGCAGTACTTC
CASSNIRGERAKTYEQYF
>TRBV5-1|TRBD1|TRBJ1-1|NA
TGCGCCAGCAGCCGGGACAGGGGATACACTGAAGCTTTCTTT
CASSRDRGYTEAFF
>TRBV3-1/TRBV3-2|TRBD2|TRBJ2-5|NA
TGTGCCAGCAGCCAGAGACTAGCGGGAGGGTCGAAGACCCAGTACTTC
CASSQRLAGGSKTQYF
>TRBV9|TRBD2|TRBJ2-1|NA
TGTGCCAGCAGCGTCGGACTAGCCCTTTCCGGCAATGAGCAGTTCTTC
CASSVGLALSGNEQFF
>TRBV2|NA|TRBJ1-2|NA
TGTGCCAGCAAGGAAGGCAGGGTAAATGGCTACACCTTC
CASKEGRVNGYTF
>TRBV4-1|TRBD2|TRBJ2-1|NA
TGCGCCAGCAGCCAAACTAGCGGGAGGGCGGACAATGAGCAGTTCTTC
CASSQTSGRADNEQFF
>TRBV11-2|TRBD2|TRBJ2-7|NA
TGTGCCAGCAGCTTAGAACTAGCGGGAGTCTCCTCCTACGAGCAGTACTTC
CASSLELAGVSSYEQYF
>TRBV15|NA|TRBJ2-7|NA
TGTGCCACCAGCAGAGATCGGGCAGGGGCTGTCTACGAGCAGTACTTC
CATSRDRAGAVYEQYF
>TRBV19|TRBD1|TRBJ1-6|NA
TGTGCCAGTAGGCCCGGGACAGATAATTCACCCCTCCACTTT
CASRPGTDNSPLHF
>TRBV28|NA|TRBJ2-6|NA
TGTGCTACTGAGAGGTCTGGGGCCAACGTCCTGACTTTC
CATERSGANVLTF
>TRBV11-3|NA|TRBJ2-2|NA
TGTGCCAGCAGCCCTTCTCGGGGAACCGGGGAGCTGTTTTTT
CASSPSRGTGELFF
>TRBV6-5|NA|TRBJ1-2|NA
TGTGCCAGCAGTTACTCGGGGGGGAGCTATGGCTACACCTTC
CASSYSGGSYGYTF
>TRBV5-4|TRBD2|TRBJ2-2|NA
TGTGCCACCACTATGGGGGTAGCGGGAAACACCGGGGAGCTGTTTTTT
CATTMGVAGNTGELFF
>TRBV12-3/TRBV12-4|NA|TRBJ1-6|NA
TGTGCCAGCACCAGGCAAAATTCACCCCTCCACTTT
CASTRQNSPLHF
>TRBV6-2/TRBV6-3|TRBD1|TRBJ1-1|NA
TGTGCCAGCAGCAGGGGGGGCACTGAAGCTTTCTTT
CASSRGGTEAFF
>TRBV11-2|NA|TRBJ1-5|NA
TGTGCCAGCAGCCACAAAACGGGGGGGAATCAGCCCCAGCATTTT
CASSHKTGGNQPQHF
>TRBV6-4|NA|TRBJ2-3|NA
TGTGCCAGCAGTGACTATCGGACTGAGTACACAGATACGCAGTATTTT
CASSDYRTEYTDTQYF
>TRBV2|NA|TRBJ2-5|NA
TGTGCCAGCAGTGCGGGAGAGTTAGCAGAGACCCAGTACTTC
CASSAGELAETQYF
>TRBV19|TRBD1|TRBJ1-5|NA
TGTGCCAGTAGTATAGGACAGGGGGCTCGACAGCCCCAGCATTTT
CASSIGQGARQPQHF
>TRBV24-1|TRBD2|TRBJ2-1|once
TGTGCCACCAGTGCCCTTCAGACTGGACTAGTTAATGAGCAGTTCTTC
CATSALQTGLVNEQFF
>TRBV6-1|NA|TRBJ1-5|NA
TGTGCCAGCAGTGAACTAAATCAGCCCCAGCATTTT
CASSELNQPQHF
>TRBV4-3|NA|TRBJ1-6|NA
TGCGCCAGCGCCCAGGTCCCTAATTCACCCCTCCACTTT
CASAQVPNSPLHF
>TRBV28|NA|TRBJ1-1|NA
TGTGCCAGCAATCCGAACAGGAACACTGAAGCTTTCTTT
CASNPNRNTEAFF
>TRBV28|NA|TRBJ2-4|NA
TGTGCCAGCAGTTTGGGGCTCCAAAACATTCAGTACTTC
CASSLGLQNIQYF
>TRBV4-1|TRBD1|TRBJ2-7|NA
TGCGCCAGCAGCCTAACTGGGGGACAGGGCGACGAGCAGTACTTC
CASSLTGGQGDEQYF
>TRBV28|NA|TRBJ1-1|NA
TGTGCCAGCATTACAGGCCCCACTGAAGCTTTCTTT
CASITGPTEAFF